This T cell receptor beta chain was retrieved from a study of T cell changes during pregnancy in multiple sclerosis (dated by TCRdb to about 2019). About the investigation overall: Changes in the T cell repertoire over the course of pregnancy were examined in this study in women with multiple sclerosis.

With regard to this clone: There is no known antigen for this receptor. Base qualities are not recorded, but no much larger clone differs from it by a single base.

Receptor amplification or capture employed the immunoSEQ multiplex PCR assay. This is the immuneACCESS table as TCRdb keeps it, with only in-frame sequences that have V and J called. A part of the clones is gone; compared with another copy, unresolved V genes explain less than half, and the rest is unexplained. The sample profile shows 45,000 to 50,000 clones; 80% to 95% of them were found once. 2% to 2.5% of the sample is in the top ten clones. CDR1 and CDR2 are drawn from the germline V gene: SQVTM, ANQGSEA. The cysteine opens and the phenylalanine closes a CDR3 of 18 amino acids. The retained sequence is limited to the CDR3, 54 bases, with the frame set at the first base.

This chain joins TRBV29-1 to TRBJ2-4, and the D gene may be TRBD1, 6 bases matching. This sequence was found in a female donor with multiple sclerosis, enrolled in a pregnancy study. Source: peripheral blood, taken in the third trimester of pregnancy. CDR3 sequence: CNLTSGTQELLAKNIQYF. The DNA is TGCAACCTTACCTCCGGGACACAAGAACTACTAGCCAAAAACATTCAGTACTTC.